One sample yielded the 9 T cell receptor beta chains listed below, sequenced in a study of T cells in Graves' hyperthyroidism and ophthalmopathy. Amplified TCR beta CDR3 regions came from RNA transcripts. An initial round of RT-PCR targeting the TCR CDR3 relied on the HTBI primer set. TCRdb recomputed calls from the multiplex PCR reads with MiXCR, one row per CDR3 protein. The top ten clones hold 30% to 40% of a sample with about 640,000 distinct CDR3 sequences, about a fifth of them seen once. The specimen sequenced was blood. The receptors were gathered from a man in his thirties or forties with Graves' ophthalmopathy.

The chain couples TRBV2 to TRBJ2-7; D may be TRBD1 (5 bases). Trimming shortened V by 3 bases and J by 7 bases, and 16 bases separated the two germline ends. This CDR3 region has 14 residues. Germline CDR1 is SNHLY and CDR2 is FYNNEI. As DNA, the CDR3 is TGTGCCAGCAGTGACCACCCGCAGGGTGGAGAGCAGTACTTC. It codes for CASSDHPQGGEQYF.

This chain connects TRBV10-3 to TRBJ2-7, with D maybe TRBD1 (5 bases). The CDR3 loop spans 13 amino acids. Germline CDR1 and CDR2: ENHRY and SYGVKD. The V and J ends lost 4 bases and 5 bases respectively, with 12 bases between them. CDR3 sequence (DNA): TGTGCCATCAGTGCCAGGGTTTTTGACGAGCAGTACTTC. Translating it yields CAISARVFDEQYF.

This clonotype was counted ten times or more. CDR3: CASSLAAGGGEQFF. The CDR3 DNA sequence: TGTGCCAGCAGCTTAGCAGCAGGGGGTGGTGAGCAGTTCTTC. J is TRBJ2-1 and V is TRBV11-2, with TRBD1 matching 7 bases. J was trimmed by 9 bases and V by 1 base; bases with no gene match: 6. The CDR3 sequence is 14 residues long. The V gene's germline CDR1 is SGHAT and CDR2 FQNNGV.

This clonotype was seen only a few times. The rearrangement joins TRBV7-8 to TRBJ2-5, with a tentative D call TRBD1 (5 bases). V lost 7 bases and J 5 bases, leaving 17 bases between the germline ends. The CDR3 runs to 14 residues. From germline, CDR1 is SGHVS and CDR2 FQNEAQ. Here the CDR3 DNA reads TGTGCCAGCACCCCTCCCCCAGGGCGCGAGACCCAGTACTTC. It translates to CASTPPPGRETQYF.

The J gene is TRBJ2-7, the V gene TRBV29-1; either TRBD1 or TRBD2 may supply D (5 bases each). Germline V lookup: CDR1 SQVTM, CDR2 ANQGSEA. The CDR3 sequence is 12 residues long. V lost 3 bases to trimming and J lost 2 bases, with 8 bases between them. The CDR3 reads CSVEVGAYEQYF. Here the CDR3 DNA reads TGCAGCGTTGAGGTGGGGGCCTACGAGCAGTACTTC.

This clonotype was picked up a small number of times. The chain's CDR3 is CASSLSGVVGQPQHF. The CDR3 nucleotides read TGTGCCAGCAGTTTGAGCGGGGTCGTGGGTCAGCCCCAGCATTTT. This chain links TRBV28 with TRBJ1-5; D remains unclear. This CDR3 region has 15 residues. Between the trimmed V and J ends, which lost 3 bases and 6 bases, there was a span of 15 bases. Germline V gene lookup returns CDR1 MDHEN and CDR2 SYDVKM.

In its sample, this clonotype was seen many times. The chain joins TRBV20-1 to TRBJ2-7, with D uncertain. The length of the CDR3 is 11 residues. Per the germline V gene, CDR1 is DFQATT and CDR2 is SNEGSKA (reference sequence). V gave up 5 bases and J gave up 6 bases, with 11 bases separating them. CDR3 in amino acids: CSAQDLSEQYF. For the CDR3, the DNA is TGCAGTGCTCAGGACCTCAGCGAGCAGTACTTC.

This clonotype was seen repeatedly, ten times or more. The chain is built from TRBV11-2 and TRBJ2-1, with 7 bases fitting TRBD2. The CDR3 extends over 17 amino acids. Trimming took 3 bases from V and 6 from J; bases not matched to a gene: 14. Germline V gene data show CDR1 as SGHAT and CDR2 as FQNNGV. CDR3 DNA: TGTGCCAGCAGCTTTCCCCCACAAATGGGAGGGACCAATGAGCAGTTCTTC. Residues: CASSFPPQMGGTNEQFF. Full variable domain (remainder filled in from reference TRBV11-2 and TRBJ2-1): EAGVAQSPRYKIIEKRQSVAFWCNPISGHATLYWYQQILGQGPKLLIQFQNNGVVDDSQLPKDRFSAERLKGVDSTLKIQPAKLEDSAVYLCASSFPPQMGGTNEQFFGPGTRLTVL.

The V and J genes are TRBV5-1 and TRBJ1-2; D gene uncertain. Germline V gene data show CDR1 as SGHRS and CDR2 as YFSETQ. This CDR3 has 12 amino acids. Deletions cut 3 bases from V and 7 bases from J, with 10 bases between. The CDR3 sequence: CASSSEGPGYTF. CDR3 DNA: TGCGCCAGCAGCTCTGAAGGCCCTGGCTACACCTTC.